This T cell receptor beta chain was documented in a study of human T cells and chemical hapten exposure. Trimming took off 4 bases at V and 3 bases at J, with 9 bases between the two ends. Looked up from germline, CDR1 is GTSNPN and CDR2 is SVGIG (reference sequence). This CDR3 spans 12 amino acids. Time point described: patch test 1, 2 weeks after DPC sensitization. As to treatment: therapeutic diphenylcyclopropenone sensitization with weekly scalp DPC. Staff drew blood before applying each patch test. TCRdb re-called the RACE reads with MiXCR, one entry per CDR3 protein. Of around 99,000 distinct CDR3 sequences listed, under 15% were seen once; the top ten hold over 2%. There are a few counts of this clonotype.

V is TRBV30 and J is TRBJ1-1; no reliable D call. Sequenced material: whole blood, taken in connection with sensitization to the hapten diphenylcyclopropenone (DPC). This clonotype was obtained from a woman in her thirties or forties with alopecia areata. Some clones in this sample may be carry-over from other donors' samples. The CDR3 sequence: CAWNPQHTEAFF. In DNA form, the CDR3 reads TGTGCCTGGAATCCCCAGCACACTGAAGCTTTCTTT.